Shown below are 15 T cell receptor beta chains from a single sample sequenced in a study of blood T cell repertoires in COVID-19. TCRdb keeps only in-frame clones here, not all; method: immunoSEQ multiplex PCR. In the table there are roughly 100,000 clones, more than 75% of which are singletons. The specimen sequenced was peripheral blood. Source of these receptors: a man in his sixties or seventies with acute or convalescent COVID-19.

This rearrangement joins TRBV15 to TRBJ2-7; D possibly corresponds to TRBD2 (5 bases). The CDR3 runs 15 residues. Germline CDR1 LNHNV, CDR2 YYDKDF (reference sequence). V was trimmed by 0 bases and J by 4 bases, leaving 13 bases between them. CDR3 protein: CATSRDLGLRYEQYF. CDR3 in DNA: TGTGCCACCAGCAGAGATCTAGGACTTCGATACGAGCAGTACTTC.

The J gene is TRBJ2-1, the V gene TRBV29-1, with 9 positions matching TRBD2. This CDR3 region has 16 residues. After removal of 3 bases from V and 6 bases from J, the junction contained 12 bases not matched to a gene. Germline-derived CDR1 and CDR2 are SQVTM and ANQGSEA. The CDR3 sequence: CSVDPPFGGRANEQFF. CDR3 coding DNA: TGCAGCGTTGACCCTCCATTTGGCGGGAGGGCCAATGAGCAGTTCTTC.

This clone was found once. The rearrangement links TRBV5-6 to TRBJ1-4; 9 bases match TRBD1. This CDR3 is built from 14 residues. J gave up 8 bases and V 3 bases, and 5 bases lay outside the gene matches. Germline-derived CDR1 and CDR2 are SGHDT and YYEEEE. The CDR3 DNA sequence: TGTGCCAGCAGCTGGGACAGGGCGGAGGAAAAACTGTTTTTT. It yields the protein CASSWDRAEEKLFF.

The chain carries TRBV6-2 or TRBV6-3 and TRBJ1-1; 7 bases match TRBD1. The CDR3 sequence is 16 residues long. CDR1 is MNHEY and CDR2 is SVGEGT in the germline V gene. Trimming at V came to 0 bases and at J to 4 bases, leaving 8 bases not matched to a gene. The CDR3, as DNA: TGTGCCAGCAGTTACTCAAGGCCAGGGGGAGGCACTGAAGCTTTCTTT. Amino acid sequence: CASSYSRPGGGTEAFF.

This chain connects TRBV18 to TRBJ1-5; D not certain. The CDR3 spans 13 residues. Trimming took 2 bases from V and 5 from J, leaving 7 bases between them. The germline V gene encodes CDR1 KGHSH and CDR2 LQKENI. The CDR3 DNA is TGTGCCAGCTCACCAGACATCGATCAGCCCCAGCATTTT. Its translation is CASSPDIDQPQHF.

The chain employs TRBV6-6 and TRBJ1-6, with TRBD1 as a possible D gene (5 bases). The CDR3 is 16 amino acids. CDR1 and CDR2 from the germline V gene are MNHNY and SVGAGI (reference sequence). Trimming cost V 0 bases and J 8 bases, with 14 bases left between them. As DNA, the CDR3 is TGTGCCAGCAGTTACTCGGGTTGGGGGGTTGATTCACCCCTCCACTTT. Protein sequence: CASSYSGWGVDSPLHF.

The chain carries TRBV5-1 and TRBJ2-7; 9 nucleotides match TRBD1. The CDR3 totals 14 residues. V trimming: 5 bases; J trimming: 5 bases; junction bases outside the gene matches: 8. Germline V gives CDR1 SGHRS, CDR2 YFSETQ. CDR3 DNA sequence: TGCGCCAGCAGTTCGACAGGGGGGATGGACGAGCAGTACTTC. It is translated as CASSSTGGMDEQYF.

CDR3 residues: CSVEDLIEGQGMNTEAFF. As DNA, the CDR3 is TGCAGCGTTGAAGATCTAATTGAGGGACAGGGGATGAACACTGAAGCTTTCTTT. The gene calls are TRBV29-1 and TRBJ1-1; TRBD1 matches at 10 bases. V trimming: 0 bases; J trimming: 0 bases; junction bases outside the gene matches: 10. CDR1 and CDR2 (germline): SQVTM, ANQGSEA. The CDR3 is 18 amino acids.

The chain joins TRBV28 to TRBJ1-1; D unclear. The CDR3 totals 13 residues. Germline CDR1 and CDR2: MDHEN and SYDVKM. V shed 10 bases and J shed 3 bases, with 15 bases lying between them. The CDR3 reads CATRFNGDTEAFF. DNA for the CDR3: TGTGCCACTCGGTTCAATGGAGACACTGAAGCTTTCTTT.

The chain couples TRBV2 to TRBJ1-1; a weak D match, TRBD1 (6 bases). This CDR3 region has 15 residues. Per the germline V gene, CDR1 is SNHLY and CDR2 is FYNNEI. V was pared by 4 bases and J by 1 base, with 13 bases between. The CDR3 protein is CASSVSAGANTEAFF. The CDR3, as DNA: TGTGCCAGCAGTGTAAGTGCAGGGGCGAACACTGAAGCTTTCTTT. Full variable domain (outside the CDR3, taken from reference TRBV2 and TRBJ1-1): EPEVTQTPSHQVTQMGQEVILRCVPISNHLYFYWYRQILGQKVEFLVSFYNNEISEKSEIFDDQFSVERPDGSNFTLKIRSTKLEDSAMYFCASSVSAGANTEAFFGQGTRLTVV.

The gene calls are TRBV6-6 and TRBJ1-2; possible D gene TRBD1, 6 bases. V dropped 5 bases and J dropped 4 bases, with 23 bases sitting between them. Germline V lookup: CDR1 MNHNY, CDR2 SVGAGI (reference sequence). There are 17 residues in the CDR3. The CDR3 spells CASSPGGTQATVYGYTF. CDR3 sequence (DNA): TGTGCCAGCAGTCCCGGGGGGACACAGGCGACTGTCTATGGCTACACCTTC.

This clone was observed once. The chain is built from TRBV15 and TRBJ1-6, with 9 bases fitting TRBD1. With 5 bases clipped from V and 6 bases from J, the junction kept 11 bases outside the gene matches. This CDR3 has 17 amino acids. Germline CDR1 is LNHNV and CDR2 is YYDKDF (reference sequence). Here the CDR3 DNA reads TGTGCCACCAGCCAAACCGTGGGACAGGGAAGTAATTCACCCCTCCACTTT. Its protein is CATSQTVGQGSNSPLHF.

The J gene is TRBJ1-1, the V gene TRBV5-1; 10 bases match TRBD1. The V segment lost 0 bases and the J segment 7 bases; nucleotides outside the gene matches: 6. In germline, CDR1 is SGHRS, CDR2 YFSETQ. The CDR3 totals 15 residues. The CDR3 spells CASSLGDRGSSEAFF. The CDR3 coding sequence is TGCGCCAGCAGCTTGGGGGACAGGGGTTCGAGTGAAGCTTTCTTT.

The chain is built from TRBV5-1 and TRBJ2-5; the D gene is possibly TRBD1 (5 bases). This CDR3 contains 14 residues. V was clipped by 4 bases and J by 2 bases, with 12 bases between them. Germline V gene lookup returns CDR1 SGHRS and CDR2 YFSETQ. The CDR3 DNA is TGCGCCAGCAGCCGACCAGGGTATCAAGAGACCCAGTACTTC. Its translation: CASSRPGYQETQYF.

The V and J genes are TRBV19 and TRBJ2-2; D perhaps matches TRBD2 (5 bases). Germline V gene lookup returns CDR1 LNHDA and CDR2 SQIVND (reference sequence). This CDR3 has 13 residues. Trimming shortened V by 7 bases and J by 0 bases, and 6 bases separated the two germline ends. CDR3 in amino acids: CASKEANTGELFF. DNA for the CDR3: TGTGCCAGTAAGGAGGCGAACACCGGGGAGCTGTTTTTT.